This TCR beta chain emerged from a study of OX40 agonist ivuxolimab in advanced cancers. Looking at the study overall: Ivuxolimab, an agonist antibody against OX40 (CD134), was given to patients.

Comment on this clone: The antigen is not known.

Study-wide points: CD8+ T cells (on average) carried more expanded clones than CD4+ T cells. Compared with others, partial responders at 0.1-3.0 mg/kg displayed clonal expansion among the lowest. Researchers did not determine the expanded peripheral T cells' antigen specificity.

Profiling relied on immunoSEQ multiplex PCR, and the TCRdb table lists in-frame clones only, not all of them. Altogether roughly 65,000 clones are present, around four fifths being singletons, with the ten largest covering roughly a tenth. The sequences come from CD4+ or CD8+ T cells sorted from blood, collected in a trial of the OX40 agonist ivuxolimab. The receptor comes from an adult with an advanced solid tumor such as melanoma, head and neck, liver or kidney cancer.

CDR3 DNA: TGTGCCAGCAGTTACGTACGGGGGGGCCCAGAGACCCAGTACTTC. Protein product: CASSYVRGGPETQYF. The chain joins TRBV6-6 to TRBJ2-5; 8 bases align to TRBD2. Germline trimming cut 2 bases from V and 4 bases from J; bases unmatched to any gene: 6. This CDR3 is 15 amino acids long. Germline V CDR1 and CDR2: MNHNY, SVGAGI (reference sequence).